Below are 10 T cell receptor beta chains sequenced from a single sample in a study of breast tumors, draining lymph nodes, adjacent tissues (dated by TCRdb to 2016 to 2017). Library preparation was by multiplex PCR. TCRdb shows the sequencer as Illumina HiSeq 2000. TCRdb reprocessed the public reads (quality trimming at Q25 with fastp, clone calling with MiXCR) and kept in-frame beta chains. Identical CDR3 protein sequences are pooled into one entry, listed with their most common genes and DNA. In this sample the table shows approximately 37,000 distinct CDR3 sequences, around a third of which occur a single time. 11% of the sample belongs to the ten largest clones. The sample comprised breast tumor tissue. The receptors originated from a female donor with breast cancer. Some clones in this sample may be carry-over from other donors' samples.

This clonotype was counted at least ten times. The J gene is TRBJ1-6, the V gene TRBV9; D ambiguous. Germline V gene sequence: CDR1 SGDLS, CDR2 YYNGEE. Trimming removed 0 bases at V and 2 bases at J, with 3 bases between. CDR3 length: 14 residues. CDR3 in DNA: TGTGCCAGCAGCGTAGGGGCCTATAATTCACCCCTCCACTTT. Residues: CASSVGAYNSPLHF.

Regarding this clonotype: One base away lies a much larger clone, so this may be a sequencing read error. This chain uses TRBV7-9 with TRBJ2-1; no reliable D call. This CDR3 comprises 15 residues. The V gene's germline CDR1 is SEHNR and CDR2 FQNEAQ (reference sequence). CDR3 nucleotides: TGTGCCGGCAGCTTAAATTCACAGCCCGGCAATGAGCAGTTCTTC. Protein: CAGSLNSQPGNEQFF.

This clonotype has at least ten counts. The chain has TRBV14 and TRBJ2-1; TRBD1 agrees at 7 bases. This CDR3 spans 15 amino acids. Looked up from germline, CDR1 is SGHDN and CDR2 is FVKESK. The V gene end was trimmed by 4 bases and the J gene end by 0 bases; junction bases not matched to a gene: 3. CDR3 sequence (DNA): TGTGCCAGCAGCCCCAGGGGGAGCTCCTACAATGAGCAGTTCTTC. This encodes CASSPRGSSYNEQFF.

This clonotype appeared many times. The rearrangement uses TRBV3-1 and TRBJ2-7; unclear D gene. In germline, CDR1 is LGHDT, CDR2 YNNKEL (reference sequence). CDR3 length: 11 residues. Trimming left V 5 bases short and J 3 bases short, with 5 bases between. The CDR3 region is CASSFGYEQYF. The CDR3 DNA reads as TGTGCCAGCAGCTTCGGCTACGAGCAGTACTTC.

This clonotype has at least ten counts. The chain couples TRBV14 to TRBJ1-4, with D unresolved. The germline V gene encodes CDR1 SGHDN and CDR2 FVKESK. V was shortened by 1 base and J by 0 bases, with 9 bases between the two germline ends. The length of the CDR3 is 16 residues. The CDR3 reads CASSQGLSATNEKLFF. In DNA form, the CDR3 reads TGTGCCAGCAGCCAAGGACTGAGTGCAACTAATGAAAAACTGTTTTTT.

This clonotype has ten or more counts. The CDR3 DNA sequence: TGTGCCAGCAGCCAAGAACTAGCGGGAGTATCAGAGACCCAGTACTTC. This gives the protein CASSQELAGVSETQYF. The rearrangement uses TRBV14 and TRBJ2-5; the match to TRBD2 covers 11 bases. J gave up 4 bases and V 0 bases, and 4 bases lay outside the gene matches. Germline V gene sequence: CDR1 SGHDN, CDR2 FVKESK. The CDR3 has 16 amino acids.

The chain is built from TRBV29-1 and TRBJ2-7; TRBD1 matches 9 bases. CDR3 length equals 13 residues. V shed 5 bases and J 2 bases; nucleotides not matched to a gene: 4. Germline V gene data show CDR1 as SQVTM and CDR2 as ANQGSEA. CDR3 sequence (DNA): TGCAGCGTTCCGGGACAGGGTACCTACGAGCAGTACTTC. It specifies CSVPGQGTYEQYF.

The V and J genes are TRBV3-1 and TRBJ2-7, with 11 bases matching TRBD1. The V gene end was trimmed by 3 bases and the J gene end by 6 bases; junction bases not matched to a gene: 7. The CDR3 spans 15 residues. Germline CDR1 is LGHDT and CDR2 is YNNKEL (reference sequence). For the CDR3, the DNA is TGTGCCAGCAGCCATGTCGGACAGGGGGCAGTCGAGCAGTACTTC. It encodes CASSHVGQGAVEQYF.

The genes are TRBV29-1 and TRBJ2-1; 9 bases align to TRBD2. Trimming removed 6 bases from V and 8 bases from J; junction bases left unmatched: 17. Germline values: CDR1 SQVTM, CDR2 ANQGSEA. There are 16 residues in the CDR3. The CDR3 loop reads CSVLRASGTKLDEQFF. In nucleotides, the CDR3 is TGCAGCGTCCTCCGGGCTAGCGGGACCAAGTTGGATGAGCAGTTCTTC.

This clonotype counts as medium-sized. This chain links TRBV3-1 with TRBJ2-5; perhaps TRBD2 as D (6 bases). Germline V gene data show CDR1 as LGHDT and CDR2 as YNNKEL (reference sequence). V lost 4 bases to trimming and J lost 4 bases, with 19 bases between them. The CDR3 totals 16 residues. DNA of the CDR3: TGTGCCAGCAGCCCCGTCCTGGCGGGAAGAGGAGAGACCCAGTACTTC. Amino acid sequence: CASSPVLAGRGETQYF.